The 8 T cell receptor beta chains below all came from one sample that was sequenced in a study of T cell changes during pregnancy in multiple sclerosis. Some clones are missing from TCRdb's copy, which holds only in-frame ones; the method was immunoSEQ multiplex PCR. The table shows about 99,000 clones, with around 94% occurring only once. Source: peripheral blood, taken after pregnancy. Source of these receptors: a female donor with multiple sclerosis, enrolled in a pregnancy study.

The chain recombines TRBV19 with TRBJ2-1; D uncertain. Trimming removed 5 bases from V and 0 bases from J, with 8 bases in between. CDR1 and CDR2 (germline): LNHDA, SQIVND (reference sequence). This CDR3 spans 14 amino acids. The CDR3 reads CASSGTSSYNEQFF. CDR3 in DNA: TGTGCCAGTAGTGGCACAAGCTCCTACAATGAGCAGTTCTTC.

The chain carries TRBV4-2 and TRBJ2-2; 13 bases agree with TRBD2. V lost 1 base, J lost 7 bases, and 21 bases stayed unmatched. This CDR3 has 22 residues. Germline CDR1 is LGHNA and CDR2 is YNFKEQ. CDR3 bases: TGTGCCAGCAGCCAAGCCGTAACTAGCGGGGGGGCCAGTAGGGTTTTGGGCGGGGAGCTGTTTTTT. It translates to CASSQAVTSGGASRVLGGELFF.

The V call is TRBV2, the J call TRBJ2-7; possible D gene TRBD1, 5 bases. The CDR3 runs 12 residues. V lost 6 bases and J 2 bases, leaving 8 bases between the germline ends. Germline V gives CDR1 SNHLY, CDR2 FYNNEI. CDR3: CASRRQPYEQYF. As DNA, the CDR3 is TGTGCCAGCAGAAGACAGCCCTACGAGCAGTACTTC.

The gene calls are TRBV11-3 and TRBJ1-1, with TRBD1 matching 9 bases. V trimming: 5 bases; J trimming: 7 bases; junction bases outside the gene matches: 8. CDR3 length: 14 residues. Germline V gene data show CDR1 as SGHNT and CDR2 as YENEEA. CDR3 nucleotide sequence: TGTGCCAGCAGCCACCGGGACAGGGCGATTGAAGCTTTCTTT. Protein product: CASSHRDRAIEAFF.

This chain joins TRBV4-2 and TRBJ1-1, with a possible D match to TRBD1 (5 bases). V shed 0 bases and J shed 1 base, with 9 bases lying between them. CDR3 size: 15 residues. The germline CDR1 and CDR2 sequences are LGHNA and YNFKEQ. CDR3 in amino acids: CASSQEGATNTEAFF. The CDR3 nucleotides are TGTGCCAGCAGCCAAGAAGGGGCTACGAACACTGAAGCTTTCTTT.

The sample holds one count of this clone. The V and J genes are TRBV4-1 and TRBJ2-3, with D uncertain. The CDR3 consists of 15 residues. Germline V gene sequence: CDR1 MGHRA, CDR2 YSYEKL. Trimming left V 1 base short and J 0 bases short, with 8 bases between. As DNA, the CDR3 is TGCGCCAGCAGCCAAGCTGATCGGAGCACAGATACGCAGTATTTT. Protein product: CASSQADRSTDTQYF.

The rearrangement uses TRBV29-1 and TRBJ2-7; tentative D call: TRBD1 (6 bases). The CDR3 runs to 14 residues. V was pared by 4 bases and J by 3 bases, with 16 bases between. Germline V gene data show CDR1 as SQVTM and CDR2 as ANQGSEA. The chain's CDR3 is CSVATGPRGYEQYF. The CDR3, as DNA: TGCAGCGTTGCGACCGGGCCCAGGGGCTACGAGCAGTACTTC.

The rearrangement joins TRBV14 to TRBJ2-7, with TRBD1 matching 8 bases. Trimming removed 4 bases from V and 2 bases from J; junction bases left unmatched: 7. The CDR3 contains 15 residues. Germline V gene sequence: CDR1 SGHDN, CDR2 FVKESK. CDR3 sequence: CASSPGDRPTYEQYF. As DNA, the CDR3 is TGTGCCAGCAGCCCCGGGGACAGGCCGACCTACGAGCAGTACTTC.